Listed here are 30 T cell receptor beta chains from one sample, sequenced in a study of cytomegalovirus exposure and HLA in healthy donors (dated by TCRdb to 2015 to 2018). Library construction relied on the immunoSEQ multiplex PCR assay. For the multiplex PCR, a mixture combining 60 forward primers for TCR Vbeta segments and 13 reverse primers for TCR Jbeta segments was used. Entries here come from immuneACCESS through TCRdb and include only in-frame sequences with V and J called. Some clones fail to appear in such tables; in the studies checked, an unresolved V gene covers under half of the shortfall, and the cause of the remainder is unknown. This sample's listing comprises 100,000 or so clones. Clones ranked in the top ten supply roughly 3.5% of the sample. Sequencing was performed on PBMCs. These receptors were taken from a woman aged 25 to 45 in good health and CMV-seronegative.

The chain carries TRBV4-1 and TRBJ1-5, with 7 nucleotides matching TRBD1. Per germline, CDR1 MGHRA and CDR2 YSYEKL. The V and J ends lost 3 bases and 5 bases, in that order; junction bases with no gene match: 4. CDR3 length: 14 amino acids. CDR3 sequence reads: CASSQGTDYQPQHF. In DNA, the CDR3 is TGCGCCAGCAGCCAGGGGACAGATTATCAGCCCCAGCATTTT.

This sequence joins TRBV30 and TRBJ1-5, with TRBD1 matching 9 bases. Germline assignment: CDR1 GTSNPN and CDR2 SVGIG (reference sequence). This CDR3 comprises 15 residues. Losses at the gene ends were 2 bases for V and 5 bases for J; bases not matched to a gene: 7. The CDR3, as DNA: TGTGCCTGGAGTCCCGGGACAGGGAGTCATCAGCCCCAGCATTTT. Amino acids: CAWSPGTGSHQPQHF.

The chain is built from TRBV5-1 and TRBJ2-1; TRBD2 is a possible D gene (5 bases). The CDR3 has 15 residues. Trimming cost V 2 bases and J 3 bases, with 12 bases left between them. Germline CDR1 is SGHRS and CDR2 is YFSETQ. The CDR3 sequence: CASSLAAPLYNEQFF. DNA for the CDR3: TGCGCCAGCAGCTTAGCGGCCCCACTCTACAATGAGCAGTTCTTC.

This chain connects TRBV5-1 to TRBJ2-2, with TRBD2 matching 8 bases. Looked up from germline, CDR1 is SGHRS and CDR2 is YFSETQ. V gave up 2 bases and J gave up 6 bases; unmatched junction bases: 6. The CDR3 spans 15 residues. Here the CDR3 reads CASSFSGDPAGELFF. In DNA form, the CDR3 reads TGCGCCAGCAGCTTTAGCGGGGACCCTGCCGGGGAGCTGTTTTTT.

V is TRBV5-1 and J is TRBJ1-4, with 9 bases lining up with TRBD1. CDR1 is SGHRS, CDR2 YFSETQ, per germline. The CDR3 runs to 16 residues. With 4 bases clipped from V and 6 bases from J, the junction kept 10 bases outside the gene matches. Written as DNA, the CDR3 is TGCGCCAGCAGCCGTACAGGGGGCGGAGGAGATGAAAAACTGTTTTTT. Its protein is CASSRTGGGGDEKLFF.

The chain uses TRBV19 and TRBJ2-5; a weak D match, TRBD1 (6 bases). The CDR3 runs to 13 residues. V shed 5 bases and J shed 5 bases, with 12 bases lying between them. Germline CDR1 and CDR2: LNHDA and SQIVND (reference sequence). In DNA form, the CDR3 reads TGTGCCAGTAGTGGGGCAGGGGTCGAGACCCAGTACTTC. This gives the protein CASSGAGVETQYF.

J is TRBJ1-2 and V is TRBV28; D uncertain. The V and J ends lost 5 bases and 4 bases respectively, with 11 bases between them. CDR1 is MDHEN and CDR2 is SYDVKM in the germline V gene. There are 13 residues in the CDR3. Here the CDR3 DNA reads TGTGCCAGCAGTCAGGCTCGTGGCTATGGCTACACCTTC. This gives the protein CASSQARGYGYTF.

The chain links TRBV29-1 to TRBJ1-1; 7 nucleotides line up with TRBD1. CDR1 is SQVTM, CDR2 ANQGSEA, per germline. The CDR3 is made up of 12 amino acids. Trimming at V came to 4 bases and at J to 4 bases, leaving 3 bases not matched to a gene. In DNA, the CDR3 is TGCAGCGTTGTCGCAGGGGGCACTGAAGCTTTCTTT. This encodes CSVVAGGTEAFF.

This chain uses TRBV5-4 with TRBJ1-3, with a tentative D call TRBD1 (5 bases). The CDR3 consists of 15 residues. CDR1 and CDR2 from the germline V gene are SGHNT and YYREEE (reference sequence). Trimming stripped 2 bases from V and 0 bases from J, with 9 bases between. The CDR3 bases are TGTGCCAGCAGCTTAGACAGAAACTCTGGAAACACCATATATTTT. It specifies CASSLDRNSGNTIYF.

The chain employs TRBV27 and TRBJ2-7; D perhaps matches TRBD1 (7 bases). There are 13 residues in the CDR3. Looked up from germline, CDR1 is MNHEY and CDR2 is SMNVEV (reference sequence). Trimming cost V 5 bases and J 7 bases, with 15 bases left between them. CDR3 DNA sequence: TGTGCCAGCAGTCTCCGACCAGGGGGGGAGCAGTACTTC. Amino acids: CASSLRPGGEQYF.

The CDR3 reads CASTLAGVRETQYF. CDR3 coding DNA: TGCGCCAGCACACTAGCGGGGGTTCGCGAGACCCAGTACTTC. The chain combines TRBV5-1 with TRBJ2-5; 11 bases map to TRBD2. The CDR3 is made up of 14 amino acids. After removal of 6 bases from V and 5 bases from J, the junction contained 6 bases not matched to a gene. Germline V lookup: CDR1 SGHRS, CDR2 YFSETQ.

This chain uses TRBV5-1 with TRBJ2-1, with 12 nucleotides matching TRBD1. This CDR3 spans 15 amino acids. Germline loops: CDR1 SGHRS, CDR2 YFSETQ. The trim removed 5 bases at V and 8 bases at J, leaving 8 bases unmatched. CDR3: CASRGGTGGPHEQFF. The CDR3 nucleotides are TGCGCCAGCAGGGGAGGGACAGGGGGCCCCCATGAGCAGTTCTTC.

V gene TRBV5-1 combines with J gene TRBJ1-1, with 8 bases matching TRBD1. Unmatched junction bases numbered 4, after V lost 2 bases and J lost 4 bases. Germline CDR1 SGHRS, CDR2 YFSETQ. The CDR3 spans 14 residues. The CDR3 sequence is CASSFRDRGTEAFF. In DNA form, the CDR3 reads TGCGCCAGCAGCTTCCGAGACAGGGGCACTGAAGCTTTCTTT.

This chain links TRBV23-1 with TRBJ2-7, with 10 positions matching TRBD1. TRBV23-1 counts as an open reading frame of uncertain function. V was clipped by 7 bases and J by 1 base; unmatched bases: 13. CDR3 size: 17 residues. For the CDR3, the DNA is TGCGCCAGCACCTCCCGGGACAGGGGTCTTGAGTCCTACGAGCAGTACTTC. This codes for CASTSRDRGLESYEQYF.

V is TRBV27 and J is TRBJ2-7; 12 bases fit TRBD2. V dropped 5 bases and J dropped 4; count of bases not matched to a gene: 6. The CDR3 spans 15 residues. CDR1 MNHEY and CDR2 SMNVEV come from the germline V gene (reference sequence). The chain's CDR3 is CASSPSTSGSYEQYF. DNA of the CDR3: TGTGCCAGCAGTCCCTCGACTAGCGGGAGTTACGAGCAGTACTTC.

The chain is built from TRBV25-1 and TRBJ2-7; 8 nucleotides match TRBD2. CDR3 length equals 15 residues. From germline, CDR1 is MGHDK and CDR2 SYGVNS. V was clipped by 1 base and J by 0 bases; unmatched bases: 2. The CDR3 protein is CASSEWGTSSYEQYF. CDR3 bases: TGTGCCAGCAGTGAATGGGGGACTAGCTCCTACGAGCAGTACTTC.

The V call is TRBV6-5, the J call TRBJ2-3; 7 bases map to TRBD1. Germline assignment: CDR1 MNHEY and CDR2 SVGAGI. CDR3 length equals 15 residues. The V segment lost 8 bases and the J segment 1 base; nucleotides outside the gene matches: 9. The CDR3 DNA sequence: TGTGCCAGCTATCCAAGACAGGGAGGCACAGATACGCAGTATTTT. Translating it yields CASYPRQGGTDTQYF.

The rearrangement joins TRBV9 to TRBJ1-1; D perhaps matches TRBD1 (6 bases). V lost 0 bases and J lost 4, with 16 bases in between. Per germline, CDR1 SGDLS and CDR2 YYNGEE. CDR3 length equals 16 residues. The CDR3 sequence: CASSVDPAGVSTEAFF. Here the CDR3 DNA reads TGTGCCAGCAGCGTAGACCCCGCAGGGGTGAGCACTGAAGCTTTCTTT.

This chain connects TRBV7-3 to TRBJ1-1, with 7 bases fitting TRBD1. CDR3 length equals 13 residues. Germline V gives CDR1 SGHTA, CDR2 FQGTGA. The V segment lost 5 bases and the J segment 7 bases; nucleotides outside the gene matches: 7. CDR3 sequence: CASSPYRGGEAFF. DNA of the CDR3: TGTGCCAGCAGCCCATACAGGGGAGGTGAAGCTTTCTTT.

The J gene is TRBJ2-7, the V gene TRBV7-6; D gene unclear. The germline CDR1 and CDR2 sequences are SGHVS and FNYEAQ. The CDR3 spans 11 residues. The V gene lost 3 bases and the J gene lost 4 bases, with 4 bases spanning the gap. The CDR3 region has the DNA TGTGCCAGCAGCTTTAGTTACGAGCAGTACTTC. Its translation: CASSFSYEQYF. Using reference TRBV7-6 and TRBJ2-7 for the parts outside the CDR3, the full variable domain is GAGVSQSPRYKVTKRGQDVALRCDPISGHVSLYWYRQALGQGPEFLTYFNYEAQQDKSGLPNDRFSAERPEGSISTLTIQRTEQRDSAMYRCASSFSYEQYFGPGTRLTVT.

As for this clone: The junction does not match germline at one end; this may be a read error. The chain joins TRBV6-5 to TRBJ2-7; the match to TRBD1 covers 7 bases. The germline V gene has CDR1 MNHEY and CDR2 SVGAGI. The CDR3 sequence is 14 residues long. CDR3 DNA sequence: TGTGCCAGCATCATGACAGGGAACTCCTACGGGCAGTACTTC. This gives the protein CASIMTGNSYGQYF.

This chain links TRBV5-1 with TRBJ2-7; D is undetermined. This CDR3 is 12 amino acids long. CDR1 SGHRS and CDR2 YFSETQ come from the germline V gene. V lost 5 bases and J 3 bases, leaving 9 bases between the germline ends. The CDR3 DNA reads TGCGCCAGCAGAGACGGAGACTACGAGCAGTACTTC. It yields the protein CASRDGDYEQYF.

CDR3 residues: CASSSRGFVTDTQYF. The CDR3 nucleotides read TGTGCCAGCAGCTCACGGGGTTTCGTCACAGATACGCAGTATTTT. The chain is built from TRBV27 and TRBJ2-3; possible D gene TRBD2, 5 bases. The CDR3 covers 15 residues. Germline V gene lookup returns CDR1 MNHEY and CDR2 SMNVEV (reference sequence). V shed 6 bases and J shed 2 bases, with 15 bases lying between them.

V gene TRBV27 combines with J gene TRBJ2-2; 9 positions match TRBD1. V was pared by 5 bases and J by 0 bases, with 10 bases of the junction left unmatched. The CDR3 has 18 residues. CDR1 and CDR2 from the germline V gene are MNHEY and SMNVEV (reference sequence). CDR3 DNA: TGTGCCAGCAGTATACTTCGGACAGGGGCCACGAACACCGGGGAGCTGTTTTTT. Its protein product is CASSILRTGATNTGELFF.

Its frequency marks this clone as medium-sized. Here the CDR3 DNA reads TGTGCCAGCAGTGAACATCCGACAACGAACACTGAAGCTTTCTTT. Translated: CASSEHPTTNTEAFF. The chain recombines TRBV6-1 with TRBJ1-1; no firm D call. V was pared by 2 bases and J by 1 base, with 11 bases between. CDR3 length: 15 residues. Germline-derived CDR1 and CDR2 are MNHNS and SASEGT.

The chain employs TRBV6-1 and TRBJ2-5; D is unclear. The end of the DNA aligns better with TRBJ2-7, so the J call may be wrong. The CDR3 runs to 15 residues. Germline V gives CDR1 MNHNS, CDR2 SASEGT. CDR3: CASSEKVVASYEQYF. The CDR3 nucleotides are TGTGCCAGCAGTGAAAAGGTAGTAGCTTCCTACGAGCAGTACTTC.

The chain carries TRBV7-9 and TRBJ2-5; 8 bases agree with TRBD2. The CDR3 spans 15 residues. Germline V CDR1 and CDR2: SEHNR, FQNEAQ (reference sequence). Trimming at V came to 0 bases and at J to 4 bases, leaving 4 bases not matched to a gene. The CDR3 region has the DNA TGTGCCAGCAGCTTAGCGCTAGCGGGCCGAGAGACCCAGTACTTC. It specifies CASSLALAGRETQYF.

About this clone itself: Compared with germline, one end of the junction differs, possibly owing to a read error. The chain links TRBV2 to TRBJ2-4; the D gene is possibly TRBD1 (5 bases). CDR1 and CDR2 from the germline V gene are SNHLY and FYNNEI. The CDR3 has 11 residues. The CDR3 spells CACSESARVDF. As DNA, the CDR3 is TGTGCCTGCAGTGAAAGTGCCAGGGTTGACTTC.

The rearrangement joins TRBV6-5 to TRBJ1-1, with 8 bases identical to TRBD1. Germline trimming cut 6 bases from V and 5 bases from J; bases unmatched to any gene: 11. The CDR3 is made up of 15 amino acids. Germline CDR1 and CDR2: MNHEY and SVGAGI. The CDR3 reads CASRLSGQAGTEAFF. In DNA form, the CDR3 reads TGTGCCAGCAGATTATCGGGACAGGCAGGGACTGAAGCTTTCTTT.

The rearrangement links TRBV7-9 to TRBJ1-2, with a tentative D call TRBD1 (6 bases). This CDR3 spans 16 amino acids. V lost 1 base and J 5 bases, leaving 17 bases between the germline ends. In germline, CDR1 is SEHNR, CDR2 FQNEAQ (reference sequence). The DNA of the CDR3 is TGTGCCAGCAGCTTAGGAGGGACACCTCTGGGGTATGGCTACACCTTC. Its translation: CASSLGGTPLGYGYTF.